Many counts were recorded for the clone carrying this T cell receptor beta chain. The record originates from a study of CD8 T cells in ankylosing spondylitis. Germline CDR1 is SGDLS and CDR2 is YYNGEE. The germline V and J ends were trimmed by 1 base and 1 base, with 18 bases remaining between them. This CDR3 comprises 18 residues. MiXCR was run by TCRdb on the 5' RACE reads, yielding one entry per CDR3 protein. The sample lists about 25,000 distinct CDR3 sequences; just over 2.5% were seen once. Sequenced material: blood, either unsorted or a sorted T cell fraction (not recorded which). The rearrangement joins TRBV9 to TRBJ1-3; no firm D call. This receptor was obtained from a female donor with ankylosing spondylitis or in good health (not recorded which). The CDR3 DNA follows: TGTGCCAGCAGCGTACCCCCGATCGGGAGAGATTCTGGAAACACCATATATTTT. Protein sequence: CASSVPPIGRDSGNTIYF.